This T cell receptor (beta chain) was identified during a study of OX40 agonist ivuxolimab in advanced cancers. Regarding the research as a whole: Ivuxolimab was a fully human IgG2 agonistic monoclonal antibody targeting the costimulatory receptor OX40 (CD134). Intravenous ivuxolimab was administered to patients every 2 weeks at six dose levels: 0.01, 0.1, 0.3, 1.5, 3 and 10 mg/kg. Of the 50 to 55 patients in dose escalation, approximately 20 had hepatocellular carcinoma, approximately 15 had melanoma, 9 had renal cell carcinoma and 9 had head and neck cancer. A male proportion of nearly 85% and a mean age of 60 years, ranging from 23 to 79, were recorded for the dose-escalation cohort. Prior anti-PD-1, anti-PD-L1 or anti-CTLA-4 therapy was permitted, and checkpoint inhibitors had been received by 40% to 50% of dose-escalation patients. Three dose-escalation patients achieved partial responses, one with hepatocellular carcinoma and two with cutaneous melanoma. Peripheral TCRbeta sequencing was intended to test whether TCR sequence diversity was altered and clonal T-cell expansion was caused by ivuxolimab. The paper describes the monotherapy dose-escalation part (N = 52 patients) of the phase I trial of ivuxolimab. What the authors observed across the whole study: Low levels of normalized T-cell clonal expansion were also seen in some patients who did not respond. Partial responders in the 0.1-3.0 mg/kg groups had among the lowest normalized peripheral clonal expansion, especially among CD8+ T cells. The antigen specificity of the peripheral T cells that underwent clonal expansion was not determined. On average, CD8+ T cells showed more expanded clones than CD4+ T cells after ivuxolimab. At doses of 0.1 to 3.0 mg/kg, clonal expansion of both CD4+ and CD8+ T cells in blood was seen between baseline and week 6.

V is pared back by 1 base and J by 6 bases, with 7 bases lying between the germline termini. Inclusive of the bounding cysteine and phenylalanine, the CDR3 is 13 residues long. The sequence is cut down to CDR3 DNA, 39 bases in frame from base 1. From the germline V gene (reference sequence), CDR1 is SGHAT and CDR2 is FQDESV. The trial excluded patients who had a history of autoimmune disease or who were on systemic immunosuppression. In every dose cohort, peripheral blood was drawn for TCR sequencing at baseline, cycle 4 day 1, and cycle 7 day 1. The samples were drawn from a first-in-human, open-label, multicenter phase I dose-escalation trial of ivuxolimab. The trial enrolled adults with locally advanced or metastatic head and neck squamous cell, hepatocellular, melanoma or renal cell carcinoma. Before TCR sequencing, CD4+ and CD8+ T cells were separately sorted from peripheral blood. Genomic DNA was isolated from the sorted cells so that the TCRbeta CDR3 region could be sequenced. The immunoSEQ Assay was used for sequencing of TCRbeta CDR3 regions. As stored in TCRdb, this immuneACCESS dataset retains in-frame rearrangements with V and J assigned. A fraction of the clones does not appear; measured against another copy, unresolved V genes explain less than half of the discrepancy, and the remainder lacks a known reason. This sample holds approximately 92,000 clones; around 94% were observed only once. Less than 0.2% of the sample comes from the top ten.

This clone has only one observation. No antigen is known for it. No base-level quality is on record; no much larger clone is a single base apart. The chain is assembled from TRBV11-1 and TRBJ1-5; no confident D gene assignment can be made. This specimen was CD4+ or CD8+ T cells sorted from blood, taken in a trial of the OX40 agonist ivuxolimab. The clonotype comes from an adult with an advanced solid tumor such as melanoma, head and neck, liver or kidney cancer. The encoded CDR3 is CASSLEGGQPQHF. The sequenced DNA: TGTGCCAGCAGCTTAGAGGGTGGTCAGCCCCAGCATTTT.